This passage covers 11 T cell receptor beta chains from one sample sequenced in a study of metastatic and nonmetastatic thyroid tumors. All patients reached thyroid surgery having received no treatment beforehand. TCRdb reanalyzed the PCR reads with MiXCR. The sample holds approximately 26,000 clones, roughly 13% seen once. The source material was blood. These receptor sequences come from a female donor with papillary thyroid cancer or a benign thyroid nodule (not recorded which). Some clones in this sample may be carry-over from other donors' samples.

This clone appeared many times. The chain employs TRBV5-1 and TRBJ2-3; the match to TRBD1 covers 8 bases. V was pared by 3 bases and J by 0 bases, with 6 bases of the junction left unmatched. From germline, CDR1 is SGHRS and CDR2 YFSETQ. This CDR3 region has 16 residues. DNA of the CDR3: TGCGCCAGCAGCTGGGGGGACAGGTCTAGCACAGATACGCAGTATTTT. Residues: CASSWGDRSSTDTQYF.

At least ten counts were recorded for this clone. CDR3 sequence (DNA): TGTGCCAGCAGCGGGGGGGGCGTCTACAATGAGCAGTTCTTC. Protein sequence: CASSGGGVYNEQFF. The chain carries TRBV9 and TRBJ2-1, with D perhaps matching TRBD2 (7 bases). There are 14 residues in the CDR3. Deletions cut 3 bases from V and 3 bases from J, with 10 bases between. Per the germline V gene, CDR1 is SGDLS and CDR2 is YYNGEE.

This clone is medium-sized within its sample. The chain links TRBV9 to TRBJ2-2; D call uncertain. The CDR3 has 16 residues. CDR1 SGDLS and CDR2 YYNGEE come from the germline V gene. V lost 3 bases and J 1 base, leaving 13 bases between the germline ends. In DNA form, the CDR3 reads TGTGCCAGCAGCGCCTCCCTAGGTGGGAACACCGGGGAGCTGTTTTTT. Translation gives CASSASLGGNTGELFF.

The table lists this clone with many counts. This chain uses TRBV4-1 with TRBJ2-1, with unresolved D. The CDR3 extends over 16 amino acids. Germline V gene data show CDR1 as MGHRA and CDR2 as YSYEKL. Deletions cut 4 bases from V and 4 bases from J, with 17 bases between. CDR3 DNA: TGCGCCAGCAGCCGCCGACAAATATTGACATACAATGAGCAGTTCTTC. Its translation: CASSRRQILTYNEQFF.

There are many counts of this clone. This chain connects TRBV20-1 to TRBJ1-5, with 9 bases that match TRBD1. V trimming: 6 bases; J trimming: 3 bases; junction bases outside the gene matches: 9. This CDR3 region has 15 residues. Germline CDR1 reads DFQATT; CDR2 reads SNEGSKA (reference sequence). The CDR3 protein is CSALETGGYNQPQHF. The CDR3 nucleotides read TGCAGTGCCCTAGAGACAGGGGGGTACAATCAGCCCCAGCATTTT.

As concerns this clone: The junction does not match germline at one end; this may be a read error. V and J are TRBV5-1 and TRBJ1-1; D gene ambiguous. The CDR3 is made up of 13 amino acids. Germline CDR1 and CDR2: SGHRS and YFSETQ. The CDR3 DNA follows: TGCGCCAGTAGCTCCCCTGTGGAGTCAGAAGCTTTCTTT. Translating gives CASSSPVESEAFF.

Concerning this clone itself: The germline gene is not matched at one end of the junction; a read error may be the cause. The chain has TRBV12-3 or TRBV12-4 and TRBJ2-1; no clear D gene. This CDR3 is 15 amino acids long. CDR3 DNA sequence: TGTGCCAACAGTTTAGAGGCTAAATCCTACAATGGGCAGTTCTTC. As protein: CANSLEAKSYNGQFF.

This clone occurred many times. This sequence joins TRBV19 and TRBJ2-3, with TRBD1 matching 8 bases. The CDR3 spans 12 residues. Unmatched junction bases numbered 6, after V lost 8 bases and J lost 8 bases. CDR1 LNHDA and CDR2 SQIVND come from the germline V gene (reference sequence). The CDR3 DNA sequence: TGTGCCAGTGATCAGGGGGCAGGTACGCAGTATTTT. Amino acids: CASDQGAGTQYF. Using reference TRBV19 and TRBJ2-3 for the parts outside the CDR3, the full variable domain is DGGITQSPKYLFRKEGQNVTLSCEQNLNHDAMYWYRQDPGQGLRLIYYSQIVNDFQKGDIAEGYSVSREKKESFPLTVTSAQKNPTAFYLCASDQGAGTQYFGPGTRLTVL.

This clone was counted many times. The J gene is TRBJ2-6, the V gene TRBV6-1; TRBD1 agrees at 11 bases. This CDR3 region has 17 residues. Germline V gives CDR1 MNHNS, CDR2 SASEGT. The junction had 4 bases not matched to a gene; V was cut back by 6 bases and J by 0 bases. CDR3 in DNA: TGTGCCAGCAGCCGGACAGGGGGCGACTCTGGGGCCAACGTCCTGACTTTC. It is translated as CASSRTGGDSGANVLTF.

In its sample, this clone was seen many times. Different DNA sequences within this sample yield the same CDR3. The chain recombines TRBV4-3 with TRBJ2-7; 9 bases match TRBD2. Trimming took 0 bases from V and 10 from J; bases not matched to a gene: 10. The germline CDR1 and CDR2 sequences are LGHNA and YSLEER. This CDR3 has 15 residues. CDR3: CASSQELAGVAEQYF. The CDR3 DNA reads TGCGCCAGCAGCCAAGAATTAGCGGGAGTCGCCGAACAGTACTTC.

This clone came up many times. The chain employs TRBV4-3 and TRBJ1-4; 9 bases are a match to TRBD1. Unmatched junction bases numbered 6, after V lost 3 bases and J lost 7 bases. The V gene's germline CDR1 is LGHNA and CDR2 YSLEER. CDR3 length: 15 amino acids. The CDR3 loop is CASSQDRGGGEKLFF. In DNA, the CDR3 is TGCGCCAGCAGCCAGGACAGGGGCGGGGGTGAAAAACTGTTTTTT.